This passage covers 27 T cell receptor beta chains from one sample sequenced in a study of memory CD4+ T cells and cytomegalovirus serostatus. Single viable CD3+CD4+CD8-CD45RO+ cells were sorted as the memory CD4+ T cells. The data were produced by immunoSEQ multiplex PCR, yet TCRdb's version contains in-frame clones alone and is incomplete. The sample lists about 42,000 clones; under 80% were seen once. Sequenced sample: memory CD4+ T cells from blood. These receptors came from an adult in good health and CMV-seronegative.

The chain uses TRBV7-3 and TRBJ2-1, with 7 nucleotides matching TRBD2. The junction had 8 bases not matched to a gene; V was cut back by 0 bases and J by 9 bases. Germline V gives CDR1 SGHTA, CDR2 FQGTGA. The CDR3 covers 15 residues. The DNA of the CDR3 is TGTGCCAGCAGCTTAACAGGGACTACCGCGGGTGAGCAGTTCTTC. Translated: CASSLTGTTAGEQFF.

The V call is TRBV11-2, the J call TRBJ2-7, with D perhaps TRBD1 (5 bases). The CDR3 spans 15 residues. Deletions cut 2 bases from V and 3 bases from J, with 14 bases between. Germline V gene data show CDR1 as SGHAT and CDR2 as FQNNGV. The CDR3, as DNA: TGTGCCAGCAGCTTATCCAGGGTTACAAACTACGAGCAGTACTTC. It specifies CASSLSRVTNYEQYF.

The genes are TRBV18 and TRBJ2-4, with TRBD2 identical over 7 bases. Germline CDR1 and CDR2: KGHSH and LQKENI. This CDR3 contains 19 residues. The junction had 15 bases not matched to a gene; V was cut back by 1 base and J by 3 bases. The CDR3 is CASSPLTGTNPQGKNIQYF. The CDR3 DNA is TGTGCCAGCTCACCACTTACCGGGACTAACCCCCAGGGCAAAAACATTCAGTACTTC.

The table lists this clone with a few counts. The chain has TRBV19 and TRBJ1-4, with D possibly matching TRBD1 (6 bases). CDR1 is LNHDA and CDR2 is SQIVND in the germline V gene (reference sequence). V lost 7 bases and J 5 bases, leaving 14 bases between the germline ends. CDR3 length: 14 amino acids. As DNA, the CDR3 is TGTGCCAGTACTTCAGACAGGTGGAATGAAAAACTGTTTTTT. It yields the protein CASTSDRWNEKLFF.

This clone came up a few times. Written as DNA, the CDR3 is TGTGCCTGGAGTGTGACGGCGAACACTGAAGCTTTCTTT. Translating it yields CAWSVTANTEAFF. The chain employs TRBV30 and TRBJ1-1, with D unclear. Germline V gene sequence: CDR1 GTSNPN, CDR2 SVGIG (reference sequence). CDR3 length equals 13 residues. V gave up 0 bases and J gave up 1 base, with 6 bases separating them.

V gene TRBV5-1 combines with J gene TRBJ2-1, with TRBD2 identical over 7 bases. CDR1 is SGHRS, CDR2 YFSETQ, per germline. J lost 0 bases, V lost 0 bases, and 3 bases had no gene match. The CDR3 runs 16 residues. As DNA, the CDR3 is TGCGCCAGCAGCTTGGGGGGGGGAGCCTCCTACAATGAGCAGTTCTTC. It yields the protein CASSLGGGASYNEQFF. Together with reference TRBV5-1 and TRBJ2-1, the CDR3 gives the full variable domain: KAGVTQTPRYLIKTRGQQVTLSCSPISGHRSVSWYQQTPGQGLQFLFEYFSETQRNKGNFPGRFSGRQFSNSRSEMNVSTLELGDSALYLCASSLGGGASYNEQFFGPGTRLTVL.

The chain recombines TRBV7-2 with TRBJ1-1, with 9 bases identical to TRBD1. Germline CDR1 SGHTA, CDR2 FQGNSA. The CDR3 spans 16 residues. The junction had 9 bases not matched to a gene; V was cut back by 4 bases and J by 3 bases. The CDR3 region is CASSSDRGRDYTEAFF. DNA of the CDR3: TGTGCCAGCAGCTCTGACAGGGGGAGGGATTACACTGAAGCTTTCTTT.

The CDR3 spells CASSESPGGRTYEQYF. The CDR3 nucleotides are TGTGCCAGCAGTGAATCCCCCGGGGGACGCACCTACGAGCAGTACTTC. The V gene is TRBV25-1, the J gene TRBJ2-7; tentatively, D is TRBD2 (6 bases). Germline CDR1 and CDR2: MGHDK and SYGVNS. The germline V and J ends were trimmed by 1 base and 2 bases, with 15 bases remaining between them. This CDR3 has 16 residues.

V is TRBV14 and J is TRBJ1-5, with D maybe TRBD1 (5 bases). Trimming left V 4 bases short and J 0 bases short, with 10 bases between. The V gene's germline CDR1 is SGHDN and CDR2 FVKESK. The CDR3 is 15 amino acids. The DNA for the CDR3 is TGTGCCAGCAGCCGCGGGGGAAATAGCAATCAGCCCCAGCATTTT. Its translation: CASSRGGNSNQPQHF.

The chain is built from TRBV4-3 and TRBJ2-6; D is perhaps TRBD1 (6 bases). This CDR3 is built from 16 residues. Per germline, CDR1 LGHNA and CDR2 YSLEER. The ends were cut back, 1 base at V and 4 bases at J, with 11 bases in the middle. This chain's CDR3 is CASSQAAGVGANVLTF. The CDR3 bases are TGCGCCAGCAGCCAAGCGGCAGGGGTCGGGGCCAACGTCCTGACTTTC.

V usage is TRBV6-5 and J usage is TRBJ1-2; D is unclear. From germline, CDR1 is MNHEY and CDR2 SVGAGI. V lost 8 bases to trimming and J lost 5 bases, with 9 bases between them. The CDR3 loop spans 11 amino acids. CDR3 nucleotide sequence: TGTGCCAGCGGGGATAGATATGGCTACACCTTC. The encoded protein is CASGDRYGYTF.

The rearrangement joins TRBV14 to TRBJ2-5; the D call may be TRBD1 or TRBD2 (6 bases each). The CDR3 has 14 amino acids. V lost 1 base, J lost 4 bases, and 10 bases lay in between. From germline, CDR1 is SGHDN and CDR2 FVKESK. CDR3 in DNA: TGTGCCAGCAGCCAAGTCCGGGGGCGAGAGACCCAGTACTTC. It yields the protein CASSQVRGRETQYF.

The rearrangement joins TRBV7-3 to TRBJ2-1; possibly TRBD1 or TRBD2 for D (6 bases each). In germline, CDR1 is SGHTA, CDR2 FQGTGA. This CDR3 has 14 residues. V was clipped by 1 base and J by 8 bases, with 12 bases between them. The CDR3 DNA is TGTGCCAGCAGCTTAATTTACAGGGAGGATGAGCAGTTCTTC. It specifies CASSLIYREDEQFF. The full variable domain, its missing parts supplied by reference TRBV7-3 and TRBJ2-1, is GAGVSQTPSNKVTEKGKYVELRCDPISGHTALYWYRQSLGQGPEFLIYFQGTGAADDSGLPNDRFFAVRPEGSVSTLKIQRTERGDSAVYLCASSLIYREDEQFFGPGTRLTVL.

The rearrangement uses TRBV2 and TRBJ1-1; 7 nucleotides match TRBD1. The CDR3 is 18 amino acids. Germline CDR1 and CDR2: SNHLY and FYNNEI. With V trimmed by 6 bases and J by 4 bases, 20 bases remained unmatched. CDR3 coding DNA: TGTGCCAGCAGCCAAGCGATCCCCCGACAGGGCAGATCCACTGAAGCTTTCTTT. Its translation is CASSQAIPRQGRSTEAFF. The variable domain in full, completed from reference TRBV2 and TRBJ1-1, reads EPEVTQTPSHQVTQMGQEVILRCVPISNHLYFYWYRQILGQKVEFLVSFYNNEISEKSEIFDDQFSVERPDGSNFTLKIRSTKLEDSAMYFCASSQAIPRQGRSTEAFFGQGTRLTVV.

The chain links TRBV27 to TRBJ1-2, with D maybe TRBD1 (6 bases). Trimming removed 2 bases at V and 4 bases at J, with 14 bases between. CDR3 length: 15 residues. Per the germline V gene, CDR1 is MNHEY and CDR2 is SMNVEV (reference sequence). The CDR3: CASSLTGGGGYGYTF. The CDR3 DNA follows: TGTGCCAGCAGTTTAACAGGAGGGGGAGGCTATGGCTACACCTTC.

This clone was seen only once. The chain uses TRBV11-2 and TRBJ1-5; D unresolved. CDR1 is SGHAT and CDR2 is FQNNGV in the germline V gene. The germline V and J ends were trimmed by 5 bases and 5 bases, with 16 bases remaining between them. The CDR3 is 15 amino acids. The CDR3: CASSPLAGLDQPQHF. The CDR3 nucleotides are TGTGCCAGCAGCCCCCTCGCTGGCCTAGATCAGCCCCAGCATTTT.

This clone was seen only once. This chain connects TRBV9 to TRBJ2-3, with D unresolved. The V end was cut by 4 bases, the J end by 4 bases, with 13 bases between. This CDR3 is 14 amino acids long. Germline-derived CDR1 and CDR2 are SGDLS and YYNGEE. CDR3 protein: CASSRSGQADTQYF. The CDR3 DNA is TGTGCCAGCAGCAGGTCTGGGCAGGCAGATACGCAGTATTTT. The whole variable domain, filled in from reference TRBV9 and TRBJ2-3, reads DSGVTQTPKHLITATGQRVTLRCSPRSGDLSVYWYQQSLDQGLQFLIQYYNGEERAKGNILERFSAQQFPDLHSELNLSSLELGDSALYFCASSRSGQADTQYFGPGTRLTVL.

The chain is built from TRBV5-4 and TRBJ1-6; D may be TRBD1 (6 bases). The germline gives CDR1 SGHNT, CDR2 YYREEE (reference sequence). There are 15 residues in the CDR3. V was cut by 4 bases and J by 8 bases, with 16 bases left in between. The chain's CDR3 is CASSLRTASDSPLHF. CDR3 bases: TGTGCCAGCAGCCTACGGACAGCGTCGGATTCACCCCTCCACTTT.

This chain links TRBV7-3 with TRBJ2-7; D gene unclear. The ends were cut back, 3 bases at V and 2 bases at J, with 14 bases in the middle. The germline V gene encodes CDR1 SGHTA and CDR2 FQGTGA. This CDR3 is built from 15 residues. The CDR3: CASSFEYGQTYEQYF. CDR3 DNA sequence: TGTGCCAGCAGCTTTGAGTATGGCCAGACCTACGAGCAGTACTTC.

This chain joins TRBV7-2 and TRBJ2-3, with D possibly being TRBD2 (6 bases). The V end was cut by 5 bases, the J end by 0 bases, with 12 bases between. The CDR3 runs to 15 residues. Germline V gene data show CDR1 as SGHTA and CDR2 as FQGNSA. For the CDR3, the DNA is TGTGCCAGCAGCAAGGACTACCTAAGCACAGATACGCAGTATTTT. This translates into CASSKDYLSTDTQYF.

This clone is a singleton in its sample. The chain joins TRBV30 to TRBJ2-7, with 11 bases that match TRBD1. This CDR3 is 15 amino acids long. CDR1 GTSNPN and CDR2 SVGIG come from the germline V gene (reference sequence). J was trimmed by 2 bases and V by 3 bases; bases with no gene match: 6. DNA for the CDR3: TGTGCCTGGAGGCCCGGGGGACAGGGGGCCTACGAGCAGTACTTC. Protein product: CAWRPGGQGAYEQYF.

This clone was detected once. V usage is TRBV29-1 and J usage is TRBJ1-2; possibly TRBD1 for D (5 bases). V was cut by 4 bases and J by 0 bases, with 9 bases left in between. CDR3 size: 13 residues. Germline lookup yields CDR1 SQVTM and CDR2 ANQGSEA. The CDR3 loop reads CSVGGGTNYGYTF. The CDR3 DNA reads TGCAGCGTTGGGGGGGGGACTAACTATGGCTACACCTTC.

The chain recombines TRBV7-3 with TRBJ1-1; possibly TRBD1 for D (5 bases). V was shortened by 4 bases and J by 3 bases, with 9 bases between the two germline ends. CDR1 and CDR2 (germline): SGHTA, FQGTGA. The CDR3 loop spans 13 amino acids. CDR3 in amino acids: CASSWQGYTEAFF. In DNA form, the CDR3 reads TGTGCCAGCAGCTGGCAGGGCTACACTGAAGCTTTCTTT.

The chain carries TRBV6-5 and TRBJ1-4; 7 positions match TRBD1. Unmatched junction bases numbered 12, after V lost 4 bases and J lost 7 bases. Germline values: CDR1 MNHEY, CDR2 SVGAGI. CDR3 length equals 16 residues. The CDR3, as DNA: TGTGCCAGCAGTTCTCCAGGGACAGCCACTGGTGAAAAACTGTTTTTT. Translation gives CASSSPGTATGEKLFF.

The gene calls are TRBV5-5 and TRBJ2-4; 11 bases are a match to TRBD1. Trimming cost V 4 bases and J 8 bases; bases outside gene matches: 14. CDR3 size: 17 residues. CDR1 is SGHKS and CDR2 is YYEKEE in the germline V gene (reference sequence). In DNA, the CDR3 is TGTGCCAGCAGCCCTGCGCGGACAGGGGGCTATCCTGACATTCAGTACTTC. It encodes CASSPARTGGYPDIQYF.

The J gene is TRBJ1-5, the V gene TRBV5-5, with D possibly matching TRBD1 (5 bases). V was pared by 0 bases and J by 0 bases, with 13 bases between. This CDR3 region has 17 residues. Germline V gene sequence: CDR1 SGHKS, CDR2 YYEKEE (reference sequence). CDR3 loop: CASSLGEGLISNQPQHF. CDR3 DNA: TGTGCCAGCAGCTTGGGAGAGGGACTGATTAGCAATCAGCCCCAGCATTTT.

V gene TRBV28 combines with J gene TRBJ2-1; TRBD2 agrees at 13 bases. Trimming cost V 5 bases and J 9 bases; bases outside gene matches: 10. The germline V gene has CDR1 MDHEN and CDR2 SYDVKM. The CDR3 spans 16 residues. CDR3 sequence (DNA): TGTGCCAGCAGTGCGGAACTAGCGGGGGGGCCTTTTGAGCAGTTCTTC. It specifies CASSAELAGGPFEQFF. Full variable domain (remainder filled in from reference TRBV28 and TRBJ2-1): DVKVTQSSRYLVKRTGEKVFLECVQDMDHENMFWYRQDPGLGLRLIYFSYDVKMKEKGDIPEGYSVSREKKERFSLILESASTNQTSMYLCASSAELAGGPFEQFFGPGTRLTVL.